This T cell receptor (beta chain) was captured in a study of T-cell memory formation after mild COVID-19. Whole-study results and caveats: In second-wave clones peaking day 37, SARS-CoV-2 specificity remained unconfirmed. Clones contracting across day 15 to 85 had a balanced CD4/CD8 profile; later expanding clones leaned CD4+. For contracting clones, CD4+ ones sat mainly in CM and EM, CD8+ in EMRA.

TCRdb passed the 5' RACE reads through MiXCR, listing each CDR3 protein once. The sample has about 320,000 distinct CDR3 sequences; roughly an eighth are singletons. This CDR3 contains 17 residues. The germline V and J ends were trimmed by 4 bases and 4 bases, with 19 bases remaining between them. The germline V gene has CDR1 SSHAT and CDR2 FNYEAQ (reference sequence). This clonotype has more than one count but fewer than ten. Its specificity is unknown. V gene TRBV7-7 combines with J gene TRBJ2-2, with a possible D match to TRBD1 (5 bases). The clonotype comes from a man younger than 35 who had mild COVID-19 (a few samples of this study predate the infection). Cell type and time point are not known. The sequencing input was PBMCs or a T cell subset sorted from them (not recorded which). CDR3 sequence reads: CASSYGDAGLATGELFF. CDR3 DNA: TGTGCCAGCAGCTATGGGGATGCAGGGTTGGCCACCGGGGAGCTGTTTTTT.